This is a list of T cell receptor beta chains from one sample in a study of prognosis after radiotherapy for stage I lung cancer. MiXCR was run by TCRdb on the multiplex PCR reads, yielding one entry per CDR3 protein. The sample holds about 51,000 distinct CDR3 sequences, 30% to 35% seen once. The input for sequencing was PBMCs, taken before or after stereotactic body radiation therapy (not recorded which). The receptors shown here come from a donor of 50 years or more with non-small cell lung cancer. The CDR3 runs from the conserved cysteine through the conserved F or W. The D gene is left open where the match is weak. Some rows mark clone size as missing; the rest say once, few, many or name a class of expanded clone.

CDR3aa	CDR3nt	j_gene	abundance	v_gene	d_gene
CASSLSVTGNTIYF	TGTGCCAGCAGCTTAAGTGTCACTGGAAACACCATATATTTT	TRBJ1-3	many	TRBV7-2	-
CASSAGSGAYNEQFF	TGTGCCAGCAGCGCTGGTTCAGGAGCTTACAATGAGCAGTTCTTC	TRBJ2-1	many	TRBV7-3	-
CASTGGYEQYF	TGTGCCAGCACGGGGGGATACGAGCAGTACTTC	TRBJ2-7	many	TRBV2	TRBD2
CASSYLLRNTGELFF	TGTGCCAGCAGTTACCTCCTCCGGAACACCGGGGAGCTGTTTTTT	TRBJ2-2	-	TRBV6-2/TRBV6-3	-
CASSPGLAGPGEQFF	TGTGCCAGTAGTCCGGGACTAGCGGGGCCTGGTGAGCAGTTCTTC	TRBJ2-1	many	TRBV19	TRBD2
CASRRLSGAYNEHFF	TGCGCCAGCCGGCGACTATCGGGAGCCTACAATGAGCACTTCTTC	TRBJ2-1	-	TRBV5-1	-
CSVVKDRGSGQFF	TGCAGCGTTGTAAAGGACAGGGGAAGTGGGCAGTTCTTC	TRBJ2-1	many	TRBV29-1	TRBD1
CASSLPKDDEQYF	TGTGCCAGCAGCTTACCAAAGGATGACGAGCAGTACTTC	TRBJ2-7	many	TRBV7-8	-
CASGPSAYEQYF	TGTGCCAGCGGGCCATCAGCCTACGAGCAGTACTTC	TRBJ2-7	many	TRBV6-1	-
CASRTSGRAYEQYF	TGTGCCAGCCGGACTAGCGGGAGGGCCTACGAGCAGTACTTC	TRBJ2-7	-	TRBV28	TRBD2
CASRGQRVTNGYTF	TGTGCCAGCCGGGGTCAGAGGGTAACGAATGGCTACACCTTC	TRBJ1-2	many	TRBV6-1	-
CASSSRTGGNQETQYF	TGTGCCAGCAGCTCTAGGACTGGGGGGAACCAAGAGACCCAGTACTTC	TRBJ2-5	many	TRBV7-9	-
CASTPRQSFNSPLHF	TGTGCCAGTACTCCCAGACAGTCGTTTAACTCACCCCTCCACTTT	TRBJ1-6	-	TRBV19	-
CSAGEYEQYF	TGCAGTGCTGGAGAGTACGAGCAGTACTTC	TRBJ2-7	-	TRBV20-1	-